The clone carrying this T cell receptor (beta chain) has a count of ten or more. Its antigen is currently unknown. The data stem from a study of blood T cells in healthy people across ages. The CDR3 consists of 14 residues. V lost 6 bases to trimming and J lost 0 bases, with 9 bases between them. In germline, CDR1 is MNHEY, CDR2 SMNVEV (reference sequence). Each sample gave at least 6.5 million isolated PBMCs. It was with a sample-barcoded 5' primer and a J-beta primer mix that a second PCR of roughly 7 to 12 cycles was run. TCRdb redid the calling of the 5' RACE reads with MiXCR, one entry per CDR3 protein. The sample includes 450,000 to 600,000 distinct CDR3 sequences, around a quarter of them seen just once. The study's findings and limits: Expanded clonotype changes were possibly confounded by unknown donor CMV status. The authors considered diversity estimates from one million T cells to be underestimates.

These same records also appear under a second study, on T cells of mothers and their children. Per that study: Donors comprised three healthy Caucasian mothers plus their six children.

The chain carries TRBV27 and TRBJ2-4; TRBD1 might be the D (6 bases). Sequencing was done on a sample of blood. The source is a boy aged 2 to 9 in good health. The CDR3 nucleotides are TGTGCCAGCAGCCCCAGGGGAGCCAAAAACATTCAGTACTTC. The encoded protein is CASSPRGAKNIQYF.